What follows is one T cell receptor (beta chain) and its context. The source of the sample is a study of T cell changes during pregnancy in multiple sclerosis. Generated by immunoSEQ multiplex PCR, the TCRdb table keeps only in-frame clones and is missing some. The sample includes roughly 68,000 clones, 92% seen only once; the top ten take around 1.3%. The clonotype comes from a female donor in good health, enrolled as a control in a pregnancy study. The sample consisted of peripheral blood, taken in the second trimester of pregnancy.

This chain's CDR3 is CASSLEGSTGYEQYF. In nucleotides, the CDR3 is TGCGCCAGCAGCTTGGAGGGGTCGACAGGGTACGAGCAGTACTTC. The rearrangement joins TRBV5-1 to TRBJ2-7, with TRBD1 matching over 7 bases. The CDR3 spans 15 residues. The junction had 7 bases not matched to a gene; V was cut back by 0 bases and J by 4 bases. CDR1 and CDR2 from the germline V gene are SGHRS and YFSETQ.